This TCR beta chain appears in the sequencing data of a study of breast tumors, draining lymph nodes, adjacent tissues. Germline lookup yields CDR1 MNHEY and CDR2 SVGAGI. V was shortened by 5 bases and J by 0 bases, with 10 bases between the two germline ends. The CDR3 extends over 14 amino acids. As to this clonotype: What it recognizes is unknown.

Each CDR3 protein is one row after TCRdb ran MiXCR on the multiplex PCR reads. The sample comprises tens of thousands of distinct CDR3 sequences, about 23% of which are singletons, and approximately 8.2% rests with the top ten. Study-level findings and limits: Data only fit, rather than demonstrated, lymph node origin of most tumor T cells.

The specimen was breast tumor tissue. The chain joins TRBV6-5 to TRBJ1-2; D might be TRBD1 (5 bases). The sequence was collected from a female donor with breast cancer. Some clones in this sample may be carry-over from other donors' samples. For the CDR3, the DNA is TGTGCCAGCAGTCCACAGGAAACTAACTATGGCTACACCTTC. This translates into CASSPQETNYGYTF.